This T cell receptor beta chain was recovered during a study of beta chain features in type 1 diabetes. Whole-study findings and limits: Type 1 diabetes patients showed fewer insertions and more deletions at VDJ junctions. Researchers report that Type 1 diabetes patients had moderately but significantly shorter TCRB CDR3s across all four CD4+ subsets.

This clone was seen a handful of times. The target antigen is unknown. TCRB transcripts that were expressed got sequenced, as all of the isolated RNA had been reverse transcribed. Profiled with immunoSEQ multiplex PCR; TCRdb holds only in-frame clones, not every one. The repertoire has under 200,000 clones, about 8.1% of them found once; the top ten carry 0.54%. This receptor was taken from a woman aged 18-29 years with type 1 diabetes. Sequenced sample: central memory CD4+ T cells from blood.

The CDR3 coding sequence is TGTGCCAGCAGCTCCCCTTCAGGGGGCCGTGTCACCGGGGAGCTGTTTTTT. Encoded protein: CASSSPSGGRVTGELFF. The genes are TRBV7-9 and TRBJ2-2; 8 nucleotides line up with TRBD1. This CDR3 comprises 17 residues. Trimming took 4 bases from V and 4 from J; bases not matched to a gene: 11. In germline, CDR1 is SEHNR, CDR2 FQNEAQ (reference sequence).